This TCR beta chain was captured in a study of a mutant IDH1 vaccine in newly diagnosed glioma. Turning to the study itself: Vaccine dosing followed radiotherapy by 4-6 weeks, or accompanied temozolomide cycles.

The CDR3 has 16 residues. The V and J ends lost 4 bases and 2 bases respectively, with 16 bases between them. The germline CDR1 and CDR2 sequences are LNHDA and SQIVND (reference sequence). Time point indicated: week 23, last vaccination. What each vaccine dose contained was 300 ug of mutant IDH1 20-mer peptide, accompanied by topical imiquimod. Every donor had a new WHO grade 3 or 4 astrocytoma that was IDH1-mutant, with loss of nuclear ATRX. Method: immunoSEQ multiplex PCR; TCRdb's copy keeps in-frame clones and lacks some. The sample shows tens of thousands of clones, over 70% of them seen only once. As regards this clone: Its cognate antigen is unknown.

The sequences come from PBMCs, collected from a glioma patient whose treatment included an IDH1 peptide vaccine. This chain joins TRBV19 and TRBJ2-3, with D perhaps being TRBD1 or TRBD2 (5 bases each). The receptor was derived from a man in his forties with glioma. The CDR3: CASSNPGQPNTDTQYF. CDR3 coding DNA: TGTGCCAGTAGTAATCCGGGGCAGCCGAACACAGATACGCAGTATTTT.